The T cell receptor beta chain described here comes from a study of T cell responses to AZD1222 COVID-19 vaccine. CDR1 and CDR2 (germline): SQVTM, ANQGSEA. V gave up 3 bases and J gave up 0 bases, with 20 bases separating them. The CDR3 contains 17 residues. Profiled with immunoSEQ multiplex PCR; TCRdb holds only in-frame clones, not every one. The sample carries roughly 150,000 clones, approximately 91% recorded once. Pooled samples include second doses given at about 4 or 12 weeks. The sequenced sample was peripheral blood, obtained 28 days after the second AZD1222 dose. This TCR was sampled from an adult who received the AZD1222 COVID-19 vaccine. The chain carries TRBV29-1 and TRBJ1-2, with D tentatively TRBD1 (5 bases). CDR3 in amino acids: CSVERPGTRGPNYGYTF. DNA for the CDR3: TGCAGCGTTGAGCGCCCCGGGACCCGAGGACCTAACTATGGCTACACCTTC. The variable domain in full, with the rest retrieved from reference TRBV29-1 and TRBJ1-2, is SAVISQKPSRDICQRGTSLTIQCQVDSQVTMMFWYRQQPGQSLTLIATANQGSEATYESGFVIDKFPISRPNLTFSTLTVSNMSPEDSSIYLCSVERPGTRGPNYGYTFGSGTRLTVV.